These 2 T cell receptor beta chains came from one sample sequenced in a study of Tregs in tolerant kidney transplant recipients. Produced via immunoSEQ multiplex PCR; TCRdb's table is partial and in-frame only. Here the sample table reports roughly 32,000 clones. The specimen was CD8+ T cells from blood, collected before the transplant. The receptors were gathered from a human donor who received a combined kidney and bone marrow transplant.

The sequenced part of the CDR3 DNA is TGTGCCAGCAGTGAAGGGAGGCTAGCGGGCCACACCTCCTACGAG. Amino acids: CASSEGRLAGHTSYE. The entire CDR3 protein is CASSEGRLAGHTSYEQYF. The chain carries TRBV2 and TRBJ2-7; 8 bases fit TRBD2. The sequenced fragment ends 3 residues before the CDR3 boundary, so the rest is inferred from the germline J gene. Germline trimming cut 1 base from V and 0 bases from J; bases unmatched to any gene: 11. The CDR3 covers 18 residues. Germline V gene lookup returns CDR1 SNHLY and CDR2 FYNNEI.

The CDR3 DNA, read in part, is TGTGCCAGCAGCTTAGGGTGGCTAGCGGGAGGGCCTAATTTGTCGGAGCAAGAGACC. It encodes CASSLGWLAGGPNLSEQET. The CDR3 in full is CASSLGWLAGGPNLSEQETQYF. This chain links TRBV13 with TRBJ2-5, with 12 nucleotides matching TRBD2. The read gets to within 3 residues of the CDR3 end, and the germline J gene fills in the rest. CDR1 and CDR2 (germline): PRHDT, FYEKMQ (reference sequence). V was pared by 0 bases and J by 2 bases, with 19 bases of the junction left unmatched. This CDR3 comprises 22 residues.